This record covers a single T cell receptor (beta chain). The antigen is undetermined. Clones were sequenced by immunoSEQ multiplex PCR, and TCRdb holds only the in-frame ones, with some missing. The data show about 17,000 clones, around 96% seen once. V lost 4 bases, J lost 0 bases, and 14 bases lay in between. The length of the CDR3 is 15 residues. From germline, CDR1 is SGHDT and CDR2 YYEEEE. This entry belongs to a study of monozygotic twins with cystic fibrosis. Study results and caveats: Monozygotic CF twins shared more identical nucleotide clonotypes than unrelated patients. Low clonality (median approximately 0.0095) suggested a mostly naive repertoire.

The chain has TRBV5-6 and TRBJ2-7; possible D gene TRBD1, 6 bases. Sequencing input: blood. The TCR sequence derives from a girl aged 2-15 years with cystic fibrosis. The CDR3 DNA is TGTGCCAGCAGCCATCGACAGGCCCCCTCCTACGAGCAGTACTTC. Encoded protein: CASSHRQAPSYEQYF.